This T cell receptor (beta chain) came from a study of T-cell reconstitution after alpha-beta-depleted transplantation in children. During its preparation, the TCRbeta library received unique molecular identifiers. TCRdb reprocessed the PCR reads with MiXCR, giving one entry per CDR3 protein. The repertoire has approximately 520,000 distinct CDR3 sequences, about an eighth of them found once; the top ten carry around 13%. V was clipped by 2 bases and J by 4 bases, with 15 bases between them. The V gene's germline CDR1 is DFQATT and CDR2 SNEGSKA (reference sequence). The CDR3 is 15 residues long. General observations from the study: Surviving recipient T cells and thymic progenitors accounted for the high day-60 TCRbeta diversity observed in some patients.

For this clonotype: Antigen specificity is unknown.

This sequence originates from a female patient aged 2 to 10 who had a stem cell transplant for aplastic anemia, so the T cells may come from the graft donor. Sample: PBMCs, mostly from graft donor cells, taken 180 days after TCRalphabeta/CD19-depleted stem cell transplant. This chain connects TRBV20-1 to TRBJ2-1, with D possibly matching TRBD2 (6 bases). CDR3 coding DNA: TGCAGTGCTAGACAGACGACTAGGGCTTACAATGAGCAGTTCTTC. Translated: CSARQTTRAYNEQFF.